The 20 T cell receptor beta chains presented below share a single source sample, sequenced in a study of cytomegalovirus exposure and HLA in healthy donors. The PCR had 60 Vbeta and 13 Jbeta primers. TCRdb's copy holds only in-frame clones and misses some; the assay was immunoSEQ multiplex PCR. The data contain about 200,000 clones, less than 80% of them seen just once; the ten biggest clones take up 4.4%. Sequences were obtained from PBMCs. These receptors were collected from a woman aged 30 to 39 in good health and CMV-seropositive.

This clone was counted only a few times. The genes are TRBV4-3 and TRBJ1-2; 8 nucleotides match TRBD1. The germline CDR1 and CDR2 sequences are LGHNA and YSLEER. The V gene end was trimmed by 0 bases and the J gene end by 2 bases; junction bases not matched to a gene: 8. This CDR3 has 17 residues. CDR3 bases: TGCGCCAGCAGCCAAGATCTATCACAGGGGGGGAACTATGGCTACACCTTC. Protein sequence: CASSQDLSQGGNYGYTF.

The sample holds one count of this clone. The chain carries TRBV7-2 and TRBJ2-2; unclear D gene. V was trimmed by 1 base and J by 4 bases, leaving 4 bases between them. This CDR3 region has 13 residues. The germline V gene has CDR1 SGHTA and CDR2 FQGNSA. The CDR3 loop is CASSLVSTGELFF. DNA for the CDR3: TGTGCCAGCAGCTTAGTATCCACCGGGGAGCTGTTTTTT.

V gene TRBV27 combines with J gene TRBJ2-2, with D possibly being TRBD1 (5 bases). V dropped 3 bases and J dropped 6 bases, with 11 bases sitting between them. The germline V gene encodes CDR1 MNHEY and CDR2 SMNVEV (reference sequence). This CDR3 is built from 14 residues. CDR3 residues: CASSFGVRAGELFF. CDR3 DNA sequence: TGTGCCAGCAGTTTTGGGGTCAGGGCCGGGGAGCTGTTTTTT.

The V call is TRBV27, the J call TRBJ1-2; D may be TRBD1 (5 bases). Trimming shortened V by 2 bases and J by 6 bases, and 13 bases separated the two germline ends. Germline loops: CDR1 MNHEY, CDR2 SMNVEV (reference sequence). The CDR3 contains 14 residues. This CDR3 reads CASSLGPGWDGYTF. The CDR3 DNA sequence: TGTGCCAGCAGTTTAGGGCCAGGGTGGGATGGCTACACCTTC.

The chain carries TRBV18 and TRBJ2-1; 15 bases map to TRBD2. This CDR3 has 15 amino acids. V lost 6 bases, J lost 9 bases, and 6 bases stayed unmatched. The germline V gene encodes CDR1 KGHSH and CDR2 LQKENI. This chain's CDR3 is CASSRGLAGGVEQFF. The CDR3, as DNA: TGTGCCAGCTCCAGAGGACTAGCGGGAGGGGTTGAGCAGTTCTTC.

The V call is TRBV5-1, the J call TRBJ2-7; a possible D gene is TRBD1 (7 bases). Trimming took off 5 bases at V and 0 bases at J, with 33 bases between the two ends. Looked up from germline, CDR1 is SGHRS and CDR2 is YFSETQ. This CDR3 has 21 residues. DNA of the CDR3: TGCGCCAGCAGTCGGGTAGGAGGAGGGGGCGGCAATAGCGGAGACTCCTACGAGCAGTACTTC. This translates into CASSRVGGGGGNSGDSYEQYF. Filled out from reference TRBV5-1 and TRBJ2-7, the complete variable domain reads KAGVTQTPRYLIKTRGQQVTLSCSPISGHRSVSWYQQTPGQGLQFLFEYFSETQRNKGNFPGRFSGRQFSNSRSEMNVSTLELGDSALYLCASSRVGGGGGNSGDSYEQYFGPGTRLTVT.

The genes are TRBV4-3 and TRBJ2-7; the D gene is possibly TRBD2 (6 bases). CDR1 is LGHNA and CDR2 is YSLEER in the germline V gene. Trimming took off 4 bases at V and 6 bases at J, with 16 bases between the two ends. This CDR3 has 14 residues. Here the CDR3 DNA reads TGCGCCAGCAGCCCAACGGTGGAGGGATCCGAGCAGTACTTC. Its protein is CASSPTVEGSEQYF.

This chain connects TRBV7-6 to TRBJ2-3; no reliable D call. CDR1 and CDR2 (germline): SGHVS, FNYEAQ. The CDR3 consists of 15 residues. Trimming took 4 bases from V and 0 from J, leaving 11 bases between them. Written as DNA, the CDR3 is TGTGCCAGCAGCTCCCGACTGTACAGCACAGATACGCAGTATTTT. This sequence encodes CASSSRLYSTDTQYF.

This sequence joins TRBV7-6 and TRBJ2-3, with D possibly TRBD2 on 7 matching bases. The V and J ends lost 2 bases and 14 bases respectively, with 17 bases between them. CDR3 length equals 13 residues. CDR1 SGHVS and CDR2 FNYEAQ come from the germline V gene. CDR3 nucleotide sequence: TGTGCCAGCAGCTTAACTCGGGGGCGGGAGTGGTATTTT. Translated: CASSLTRGREWYF.

The chain employs TRBV2 and TRBJ2-1; 10 bases are a match to TRBD2. The CDR3 contains 16 residues. With 5 bases clipped from V and 5 bases from J, the junction kept 9 bases outside the gene matches. Germline CDR1 and CDR2: SNHLY and FYNNEI. The CDR3 nucleotides are TGTGCCAGCAGTTGGGTCCGGACTAGCGGTCACAATGAGCAGTTCTTC. Residues: CASSWVRTSGHNEQFF.

The V call is TRBV21-1, the J call TRBJ1-2; TRBD1 is the table's D call, not checked against the DNA. TRBV21-1 is an annotated pseudogene. The CDR3 length is 15 residues. The CDR3 loop reads CASSNHRGLSYGYTF. CDR3 DNA sequence: TGTGCCAGCAGCAATCACAGGGGTTTGTCGTATGGCTACACCTTC.

V gene TRBV7-8 combines with J gene TRBJ2-1, with 16 nucleotides matching TRBD2. Per germline, CDR1 SGHVS and CDR2 FQNEAQ. The CDR3 is 18 amino acids. V was pared by 5 bases and J by 6 bases, with 10 bases of the junction left unmatched. In DNA form, the CDR3 reads TGTGCCAGCAGCCCGGGACTAGCGGGAGGGCCAAGTTTCAATGAGCAGTTCTTC. This codes for CASSPGLAGGPSFNEQFF.

The rearrangement links TRBV5-1 to TRBJ1-2, with D maybe TRBD1 (6 bases). The CDR3 has 12 residues. Germline V gives CDR1 SGHRS, CDR2 YFSETQ. Trimming took 3 bases from V and 7 from J, leaving 10 bases between them. The CDR3 DNA sequence: TGCGCCAGCAGCTCACAGGGAAGTGGCTACACCTTC. Amino acid sequence: CASSSQGSGYTF.

This clone was seen only once. V gene TRBV5-5 combines with J gene TRBJ2-2; D may be TRBD2 (5 bases). The CDR3 loop spans 15 amino acids. Germline V gene data show CDR1 as SGHKS and CDR2 as YYEKEE (reference sequence). Trimming cost V 1 base and J 4 bases, with 11 bases left between them. For the CDR3, the DNA is TGTGCCAGCAGCTTGTTAGAAGGGAGCACCGGGGAGCTGTTTTTT. The encoded protein is CASSLLEGSTGELFF.

This clone has only a few counts. The V call is TRBV4-1, the J call TRBJ1-2; D may be TRBD1 (5 bases). CDR1 MGHRA and CDR2 YSYEKL come from the germline V gene. The CDR3 covers 14 residues. V was shortened by 3 bases and J by 4 bases, with 12 bases between the two germline ends. The CDR3 coding sequence is TGCGCCAGCAGCCAGCGGACAACGCTCTATGGCTACACCTTC. Translating gives CASSQRTTLYGYTF.

The V gene is TRBV5-8, the J gene TRBJ2-7, with a weak D call TRBD2 (6 bases). Trimming removed 1 base at V and 2 bases at J, with 10 bases between. Germline V gives CDR1 SGHTS, CDR2 YDEGEE. The CDR3 totals 14 residues. CDR3 loop: CASSLRDWPYEQYF. CDR3 coding DNA: TGTGCCAGCAGCTTGCGGGACTGGCCCTACGAGCAGTACTTC. Full variable domain (rest looked up from reference TRBV5-8 and TRBJ2-7): EAGVTQSPTHLIKTRGQQATLRCSPISGHTSVYWYQQALGLGLQFLLWYDEGEERNRGNFPPRFSGRQFPNYSSELNVNALELEDSALYLCASSLRDWPYEQYFGPGTRLTVT.

This clone was observed a handful of times. The chain recombines TRBV18 with TRBJ2-7, with D tentatively TRBD1 (6 bases). CDR1 KGHSH and CDR2 LQKENI come from the germline V gene. Trimming took 3 bases from V and 6 from J, leaving 18 bases between them. The CDR3 covers 15 residues. CDR3 sequence reads: CASSPIPGTTVEQYF. The CDR3 nucleotides read TGTGCCAGCTCACCTATTCCCGGGACAACTGTCGAGCAGTACTTC. Together with reference TRBV18 and TRBJ2-7, the CDR3 gives the full variable domain: NAGVMQNPRHLVRRRGQEARLRCSPMKGHSHVYWYRQLPEEGLKFMVYLQKENIIDESGMPKERFSAEFPKEGPSILRIQQVVRGDSAAYFCASSPIPGTTVEQYFGPGTRLTVT.

The gene calls are TRBV4-2 and TRBJ2-1; TRBD1 agrees at 7 bases. This CDR3 has 14 residues. CDR1 LGHNA and CDR2 YNFKEQ come from the germline V gene. The ends lost 7 bases at V and 0 bases at J; junction bases unmatched: 3. This CDR3 reads CASKGASSYNEQFF. As DNA, the CDR3 is TGTGCCAGCAAGGGGGCCAGCTCCTACAATGAGCAGTTCTTC.

The chain couples TRBV7-2 to TRBJ1-5; unclear D gene. The CDR3 is made up of 16 amino acids. Trimming took off 2 bases at V and 2 bases at J, with 13 bases between the two ends. From germline, CDR1 is SGHTA and CDR2 FQGNSA. The DNA of the CDR3 is TGTGCCAGCAGCTTACAGGCGCCGGTTGGCAATCAGCCCCAGCATTTT. Its translation is CASSLQAPVGNQPQHF. The whole variable domain, filled in from reference TRBV7-2 and TRBJ1-5, reads GAGVSQSPSNKVTEKGKDVELRCDPISGHTALYWYRQSLGQGLEFLIYFQGNSAPDKSGLPSDRFSAERTGGSVSTLTIQRTQQEDSAVYLCASSLQAPVGNQPQHFGDGTRLSIL.

The chain carries TRBV27 and TRBJ1-2, with 7 bases that match TRBD1. The junction had 7 bases not matched to a gene; V was cut back by 3 bases and J by 0 bases. CDR3 length: 16 residues. The germline CDR1 and CDR2 sequences are MNHEY and SMNVEV (reference sequence). As DNA, the CDR3 is TGTGCCAGCAGTTTTCAGACCAGGGGGGCTAACTATGGCTACACCTTC. It yields the protein CASSFQTRGANYGYTF.